One sample yielded the 9 T cell receptor beta chains listed below, sequenced in a study of identical twins. TCRdb fed the 5' RACE reads into MiXCR, producing one record per CDR3 protein. In the table there are 400,000 to 600,000 distinct CDR3 sequences, about a fifth of which are singletons. These same data were also listed under a study on yellow fever vaccine responses in identical twins.

Input material: CD4+ T cells sorted from blood. The receptors come from a woman under 30 in good health.

This clonotype has a handful of counts. The gene calls are TRBV20-1 and TRBJ2-3; tentatively, D is TRBD1 (6 bases). The germline V and J ends were trimmed by 6 bases and 2 bases, with 9 bases remaining between them. The CDR3 extends over 12 amino acids. Germline values: CDR1 DFQATT, CDR2 SNEGSKA (reference sequence). The CDR3 nucleotides are TGCAGTGCCTGGGACAACACAGATACGCAGTATTTT. It codes for CSAWDNTDTQYF.

This clonotype has a handful of counts. V usage is TRBV2 and J usage is TRBJ2-7, with 7 positions matching TRBD2. CDR3 length: 14 amino acids. Germline V gives CDR1 SNHLY, CDR2 FYNNEI. V trimming: 6 bases; J trimming: 2 bases; junction bases outside the gene matches: 7. This chain's CDR3 is CASRSEGGAYEQYF. The CDR3 DNA reads as TGTGCCAGCAGGAGTGAGGGAGGGGCCTACGAGCAGTACTTC.

V usage is TRBV27 and J usage is TRBJ2-4, with D possibly being TRBD1 (5 bases). The CDR3 is 18 amino acids. Per the germline V gene, CDR1 is MNHEY and CDR2 is SMNVEV (reference sequence). V was pared by 7 bases and J by 0 bases, with 22 bases between. In DNA, the CDR3 is TGTGCCAGCAACCCAGGAAGACAGTCCCCTGAAGCCAAAAACATTCAGTACTTC. Translated, it gives CASNPGRQSPEAKNIQYF.

The CDR3 reads CATARGGGAKGTEAFF. The CDR3 nucleotides read TGTGCCACCGCTCGAGGGGGGGGGGCGAAGGGGACTGAAGCTTTCTTT. The V and J genes are TRBV24-1 and TRBJ1-1, with D perhaps TRBD1 (6 bases). Germline V lookup: CDR1 KGHDR, CDR2 SFDVKD. The CDR3 spans 16 residues. Trimming left V 9 bases short and J 5 bases short, with 24 bases between.

The chain uses TRBV5-1 and TRBJ1-2; 10 bases fit TRBD1. The CDR3 has 15 amino acids. Germline assignment: CDR1 SGHRS and CDR2 YFSETQ. The trim removed 0 bases at V and 7 bases at J, leaving 6 bases unmatched. This chain's CDR3 is CASSLEGDRGGGYTF. In DNA form, the CDR3 reads TGCGCCAGCAGCTTGGAGGGGGACAGGGGTGGTGGCTACACCTTC.

The chain recombines TRBV3-1 with TRBJ1-6, with no clear D. Per the germline V gene, CDR1 is LGHDT and CDR2 is YNNKEL (reference sequence). Trimming took 7 bases from V and 7 from J, leaving 23 bases between them. The CDR3 contains 17 residues. Here the CDR3 DNA reads TGTGCCAGCACCTCAAACCCCCATAGTACGGTAAATTCACCCCTCCACTTT. Translated, it gives CASTSNPHSTVNSPLHF.

This clonotype was counted a few times. The chain uses TRBV6-1 and TRBJ2-1; 9 nucleotides match TRBD1. Germline V gives CDR1 MNHNS, CDR2 SASEGT. The J segment lost 3 bases and the V segment lost 7 bases, leaving 10 bases of the junction unmatched. The CDR3 has 16 residues. This CDR3 is CASTPTGTGIYNEQFF. The CDR3 region has the DNA TGTGCCAGCACCCCGACGGGGACAGGGATCTACAATGAGCAGTTCTTC.

The gene calls are TRBV5-1 and TRBJ2-7; 8 bases fit TRBD2. This CDR3 spans 15 amino acids. CDR1 and CDR2 from the germline V gene are SGHRS and YFSETQ. Trimming at V came to 0 bases and at J to 7 bases, leaving 9 bases not matched to a gene. DNA for the CDR3: TGCGCCAGCAGCTTGGAAGGGACTAGAACGGGTGAGCAGTACTTC. It codes for CASSLEGTRTGEQYF.

V gene TRBV2 combines with J gene TRBJ1-5; 7 bases line up with TRBD1. The germline V gene encodes CDR1 SNHLY and CDR2 FYNNEI. V dropped 6 bases and J dropped 5; count of bases not matched to a gene: 19. There are 18 residues in the CDR3. CDR3 DNA sequence: TGTGCCAGCAGGCCCACAGATAACACAGGGGAAGGTTATCAGCCCCAGCATTTT. It yields the protein CASRPTDNTGEGYQPQHF.